This TCR beta chain was retrieved from a study of Ad26.COV2.S vaccination and SARS-CoV-2 variants. The overall study: By the intramuscular route, Ad26.COV2.S was given once, or twice 56 days apart. Findings and caveats of the study: People who got the vaccine had more spike-specific TCR breadth than people who got placebo. With respect to non-spike TCR breadth, vaccine and placebo recipients were similar. Analyses of TCR breadth and depth may have underestimated total T cell responses.

Points on this clone: Its antigen is unknown.

Per the germline V gene, CDR1 is MGHDK and CDR2 is SYGVNS. The V gene end was trimmed by 7 bases and the J gene end by 1 base; junction bases not matched to a gene: 6. The CDR3 is 15 residues long. TCRdb's table, derived via immunoSEQ multiplex PCR, lists solely in-frame clones and lacks some. There are some 290,000 clones in the sample; around 85% occur only once, and 2.1% lies in the top ten. Sample treatment: approximately 18 received Ad26.COV2.S at low or high dose, single or two shots; about 5 received placebo; per-sample allocation not given. Sampling was performed 63 days after the first vaccine or placebo injection.

Source: peripheral blood, taken in a trial of Ad26.COV2.S vaccine versus placebo. The chain carries TRBV25-1 and TRBJ1-4; 7 nucleotides line up with TRBD1. This clonotype originated in a person between 18 and 60 years old who received the Ad26.COV2.S COVID-19 vaccine or a placebo. CDR3 loop: CASTETGLTNEKLFF. Written as DNA, the CDR3 is TGTGCCAGCACCGAGACAGGGTTAACTAATGAAAAACTGTTTTTT.